A single T cell receptor beta chain is shown here with its context. Profiling relied on immunoSEQ multiplex PCR, and the TCRdb table lists in-frame clones only, not all of them. Of hundreds of thousands of clones in the sample, about 90% were seen once. V trimming: 3 bases; J trimming: 2 bases; junction bases outside the gene matches: 6. The CDR3 is made up of 17 amino acids. Germline values: CDR1 LGHNA, CDR2 YSLEER. The sample comes from a study of cytomegalovirus exposure and HLA in healthy donors. The specimen sequenced was PBMCs. This chain connects TRBV4-3 to TRBJ2-7; 14 nucleotides line up with TRBD2. This TCR derives from a woman aged 25 to 39 in good health and CMV-seronegative. CDR3 in amino acids: CASSQFPGLAGAYEQYF. DNA of the CDR3: TGCGCCAGCAGCCAGTTCCCGGGACTAGCGGGAGCCTACGAGCAGTACTTC.